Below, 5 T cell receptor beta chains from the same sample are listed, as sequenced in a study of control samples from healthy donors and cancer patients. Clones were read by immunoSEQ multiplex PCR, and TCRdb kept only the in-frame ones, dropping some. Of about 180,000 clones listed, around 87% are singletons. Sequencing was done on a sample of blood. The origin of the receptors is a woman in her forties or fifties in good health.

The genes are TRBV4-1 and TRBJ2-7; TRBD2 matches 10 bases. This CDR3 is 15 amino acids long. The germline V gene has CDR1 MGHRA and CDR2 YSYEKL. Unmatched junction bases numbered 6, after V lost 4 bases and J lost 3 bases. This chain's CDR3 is CASSRTASGSYEQYF. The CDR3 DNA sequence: TGCGCCAGCAGCCGAACGGCTAGCGGGAGCTACGAGCAGTACTTC.

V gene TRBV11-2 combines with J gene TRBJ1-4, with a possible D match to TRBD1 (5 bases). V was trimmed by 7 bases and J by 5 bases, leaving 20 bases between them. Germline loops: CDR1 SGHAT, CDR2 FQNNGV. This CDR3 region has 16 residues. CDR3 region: CASTRAGGNVNEKLFF. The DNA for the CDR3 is TGTGCCAGCACCCGGGCCGGGGGTAACGTGAATGAAAAACTGTTTTTT.

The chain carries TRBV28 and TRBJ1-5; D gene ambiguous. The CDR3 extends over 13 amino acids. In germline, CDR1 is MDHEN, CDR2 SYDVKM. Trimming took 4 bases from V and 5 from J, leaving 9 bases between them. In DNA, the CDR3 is TGTGCCAGCAGTTCCCTATGGGATCAGCCCCAGCATTTT. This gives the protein CASSSLWDQPQHF.

The CDR3 loop reads CSVAPRTGMNTEAFF. CDR3 nucleotide sequence: TGCAGCGTTGCACCAAGGACAGGTATGAACACTGAAGCTTTCTTT. The chain carries TRBV29-1 and TRBJ1-1; 7 nucleotides line up with TRBD1. The CDR3 extends over 15 amino acids. Losses at the gene ends were 4 bases for V and 0 bases for J; bases not matched to a gene: 8. The germline CDR1 and CDR2 sequences are SQVTM and ANQGSEA.

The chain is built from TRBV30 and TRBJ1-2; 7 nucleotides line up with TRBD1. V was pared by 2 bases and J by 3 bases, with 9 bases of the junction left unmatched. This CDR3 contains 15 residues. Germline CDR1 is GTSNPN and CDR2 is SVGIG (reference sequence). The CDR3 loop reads CAWSRDRALYYGYTF. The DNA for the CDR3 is TGTGCCTGGAGTAGAGACAGGGCCCTATACTATGGCTACACCTTC.